The sequence of this TCR beta chain was determined in a study of regulatory T cells in long-lasting Graves disease. Time point reported: newly diagnosed GD, antithyroid drugs for less than 3 months. PBMCs provided the RNA from which the TCR library was made. Graves' disease diagnoses followed American Thyroid Association guidelines. Through Arm-PCR of CDR3 regions and iRepertoire HTBI primers, TCR beta libraries were built. TCRdb reanalysed the multiplex PCR reads using MiXCR and keeps one entry per CDR3 protein. The sample contains 360,000 or so distinct CDR3 sequences, around 15% of which appear only once. The CDR3 is 17 residues long. The germline V and J ends were trimmed by 2 bases and 8 bases, with 24 bases remaining between them. Looked up from germline, CDR1 is LNHNV and CDR2 is YYDKDF (reference sequence). There are a few counts of this clonotype. These data were also filed under a second study, of T cells in Graves' hyperthyroidism and ophthalmopathy. Turning to that study: Orbital computed tomography, thyroid ultrasound, serum thyroxine and TRAb, and clinical symptoms together informed the diagnoses.

The chain has TRBV15 and TRBJ1-2; D is possibly TRBD1 (5 bases). Sequences were derived from peripheral blood mononuclear cells (PBMCs), sampled at new diagnosis, from a patient treated with antithyroid drugs. This TCR was recovered from a woman aged 18-29 years with Graves disease. CDR3 sequence reads: CATSRPDRAGPHRGYTF. The CDR3 region has the DNA TGTGCCACCAGCAGACCCGACAGAGCGGGTCCGCACCGGGGCTACACCTTC.